The source of this TCR beta chain is a study of blood T cell repertoires in COVID-19. Study at large: From T cells, B-cell-depleted T cells, or PBMCs came the material, which was cDNA or gDNA.

V lost 4 bases and J lost 0, with 10 bases in between. CDR3 length: 15 residues. Germline lookup yields CDR1 LNHDA and CDR2 SQIVND (reference sequence). The assay was immunoSEQ multiplex PCR, and TCRdb's table has in-frame clones only and misses some. Among about 230,000 clones, about nine tenths were seen once, and the ten largest hold 9.5% to 13%. The clonotype was recovered from a man in his fifties with COVID-19, enrolled during active disease. The sequencing input was peripheral blood. V gene TRBV19 combines with J gene TRBJ2-1, with a possible D match to TRBD1 (6 bases). CDR3 sequence reads: CASSTDSSSYNEQFF. CDR3 nucleotides: TGTGCCAGTAGTACGGACAGCAGCTCCTACAATGAGCAGTTCTTC. Variable domain in full (rest from reference TRBV19 and TRBJ2-1): DGGITQSPKYLFRKEGQNVTLSCEQNLNHDAMYWYRQDPGQGLRLIYYSQIVNDFQKGDIAEGYSVSREKKESFPLTVTSAQKNPTAFYLCASSTDSSSYNEQFFGPGTRLTVL.